Described below is a single T cell receptor beta chain sequence and its context. Its antigen is currently unknown. These data come from a study of cytomegalovirus exposure and HLA in healthy donors. Study-wide findings and caveats: Testing in vitro showed a few CMV-associated chains specific for CMV antigens. Subsequent analysis of the approximately 110 validation repertoires found a tendency for first-cohort TCR clusters to co-occur. Overall, roughly 170 TCR beta chains were annotated as cytomegalovirus-associated.

Germline assignment: CDR1 MNHEY and CDR2 SMNVEV (reference sequence). Trimming removed 3 bases at V and 4 bases at J, with 12 bases between. The CDR3 sequence is 14 residues long. The validation cohort, a group of roughly 120 subjects, included the donors and was separate from the approximately 660-subject first cohort. Only in-frame clones appear in the TCRdb table, and some are missing; sequencing was by immunoSEQ multiplex PCR. The sample lists around 69,000 clones, just over 95% occurring once. This TCR derives from a young woman in good health and CMV-seropositive. J is TRBJ1-1 and V is TRBV27; no definite D call. Input material: PBMCs. CDR3 loop: CASSFSGFGTEAFF. In DNA, the CDR3 is TGTGCCAGCAGTTTTAGCGGGTTTGGCACTGAAGCTTTCTTT.